The 2 T cell receptor beta chains reported below all come from one sample, sequenced in a study of cytomegalovirus exposure and HLA in healthy donors. The study ran its PCR with 60 Vbeta and 13 Jbeta primers. Only in-frame clones appear in the TCRdb table, and some are missing; sequencing was by immunoSEQ multiplex PCR. The table includes under 150,000 clones, nearly 65% detected once. Material: PBMCs. These receptors all come from a man aged 35-49 years in good health and CMV-seropositive.

The CDR3 spells CASSYGGGVGGYTF. The CDR3 coding sequence is TGTGCCAGCAGTTACGGGGGGGGTGTGGGAGGCTACACCTTC. The chain carries TRBV6-5 and TRBJ1-2; possibly TRBD1 for D (5 bases). The ends were cut back, 2 bases at V and 8 bases at J, with 15 bases in the middle. Germline values: CDR1 MNHEY, CDR2 SVGAGI. CDR3 length: 14 amino acids.

V and J are TRBV5-1 and TRBJ2-1; D not certain. Germline loops: CDR1 SGHRS, CDR2 YFSETQ. The V end lost 2 bases, the J end lost 4 bases, and 7 bases lay between the germline ends. The CDR3 runs 13 residues. This CDR3 reads CASSFVPYNEQFF. The CDR3 bases are TGCGCCAGCAGCTTTGTCCCGTACAATGAGCAGTTCTTC.